The sequence of this TCR beta chain was determined in a study of blood T cell repertoires in COVID-19 (dated by TCRdb to about 2020). General notes on the study: The collaborator samples originated in the United States, Italy and Spain and spanned the acute and convalescent phases of COVID-19. The repertoires were made available in a free public database intended to serve as a resource for research on the immune response to SARS-CoV-2. Deeply sampled blood TCRbeta repertoires from subjects exposed to, actively infected with, or recovered from COVID-19 were included in the dataset. Where available, HLA class I and class II types were obtained from metadata supplied by the sample provider rather than from assay-based typing. The material from the prospective study consisted of cDNA or gDNA derived from T cells, B-cell-depleted T cells, or PBMCs. The sample metadata nearly always contained a de-identified subject ID, COVID-19 status, age in years and sex. The samples were drawn from two sources: the first 160 participants of the ongoing ImmuneRACE study, and 1,000 to 1,500 subjects contributed by 6 global collaborators. What the study reported, not specific to this receptor: Clinical and demographic metadata were provided uncurated, with the amount varying by source and participant.

The CDR3, from cysteine to phenylalanine, totals 15 residues. The read is trimmed to its CDR3 DNA, 45 bases read in frame from base 1. Taken from the germline V gene, the CDR1 and CDR2 loops are SGDLS and YYNGEE. V and J lose 3 bases and 5 bases, and a span of 15 bases separates them. The immunoSEQ Assay, a bias-controlled multiplex PCR, was used to amplify TCRbeta CDR3 regions from genomic DNA. Turning to the authors' computational methods: The number of nucleated cells in each sample was estimated from the amplification of reference gene primers within the assay. Sequence reads were collapsed and filtered to measure the absolute abundance of every unique TCRbeta CDR3 rearrangement. Productive Simpson clonality was computed per sample as the square root of Simpson's diversity index over productive rearrangements. Not all clones reach the TCRdb copy of this immuneACCESS table, which keeps in-frame sequences only. Checked studies attribute under half of the gap to unresolved V genes and leave the rest unexplained. That table gives V, J and clone size, and the DNA gave D and trimming. The sample table lists roughly 180,000 clones, 94% of them with a count of one. Of the sample, about 0.76% falls within the top ten clones.

One collaborating source in Seattle enrolled patients during active infection and followed them longitudinally through the course of disease. Each collaborating institution followed its own protocols to collect whole blood in K2EDTA tubes. For TCRbeta analysis, collaborators shipped samples in one of three forms: frozen whole blood, isolated PBMCs, or DNA extracted from either of those sample types. To note about this clone: Its antigen is currently not known. No per-base quality is available; no much larger clone lies one base away.

Specimen: peripheral blood. The receptor comes from a man aged 30 to 45 with COVID-19, enrolled during active disease. Here the chain combines TRBV9 and TRBJ1-5; TRBD1 is possibly the D segment (6 matching bases). The DNA sequence is given as TGTGCCAGCAGCGCTGCCAGGGGATTTGATCAGCCCCAGCATTTT. It is translated as CASSAARGFDQPQHF.